This T cell receptor (beta chain) comes out of a study of OX40 agonist ivuxolimab in advanced cancers. Study-wide context: Ivuxolimab, which targeted the costimulatory receptor OX40 (CD134), was an agonistic, fully human IgG2 monoclonal antibody. The point of sequencing TCRbeta in the periphery was to test whether ivuxolimab changed TCR sequence diversity and drove clonal T-cell expansion. The dose-escalation cohort was about 86% male with a mean age of around 64 years, ranging from roughly 23 to 90. Of the roughly 50 dose-escalation patients, hepatocellular carcinoma was present in approximately 20, melanoma in roughly 15, renal cell carcinoma in 9 and head and neck cancer in 9. Partial responses occurred in three dose-escalation patients, of whom one had hepatocellular carcinoma and two had cutaneous melanoma. Prior anti-PD-1, anti-PD-L1 or anti-CTLA-4 therapy was permitted, and approximately 40% of dose-escalation patients had received checkpoint inhibitors. The paper describes the monotherapy dose-escalation part (N of about 47 patients) of the phase I trial of ivuxolimab. Intravenous ivuxolimab was administered to patients every 2 weeks at six dose levels: 0.01, 0.1, 0.3, 1.5, 3 and 10 mg/kg. The investigation overall reported the following: After ivuxolimab, expanded clones were on average more numerous among CD8+ T cells than among CD4+ T cells. Which antigens the clonally expanded peripheral T cells were specific for was not determined. At doses from 0.1 to 3.0 mg/kg, clonal expansion was seen in both CD4+ and CD8+ blood T cells between baseline and week 6. Low levels of normalized T-cell clonal expansion were also seen in some patients who did not respond. In the 0.1-3.0 mg/kg groups, partial responders were among the patients with the lowest normalized peripheral clonal expansion, particularly in CD8+ T cells.

The trial excluded patients who had a history of autoimmune disease or who were on systemic immunosuppression. Peripheral blood for TCR sequencing was collected from all dose cohorts at baseline, on cycle 4 day 1, and on cycle 7 day 1. The samples were drawn from a first-in-human, open-label, multicenter phase I dose-escalation trial of ivuxolimab. Adults with locally advanced or metastatic head and neck squamous cell, hepatocellular, melanoma or renal cell carcinoma were enrolled in the trial. Before TCR sequencing, CD4+ T cells and CD8+ T cells were sorted from peripheral blood as separate populations. CDR1 and CDR2 are read off the germline V gene as SGHVS and FNYEAQ. At the junction V is shortened by 3 bases and J by 0 bases, with 9 bases in between. The CDR3 numbers 15 residues from cysteine through phenylalanine. Of the read, only the CDR3 DNA is kept; its 45 bases are in frame from base 1.

With regard to this clone: Its recognized antigen is unknown. No quality values exist for individual bases; no much larger clone is one base distant.

For sequencing of the TCRbeta CDR3 region, genomic DNA was extracted from the sorted cells. TCRbeta CDR3 regions were sequenced using the immunoSEQ Assay. Entries here come from immuneACCESS through TCRdb and include only in-frame sequences with V and J called. Some clones fail to appear in such tables; in the studies checked, an unresolved V gene covers under half of the shortfall, and the cause of the remainder is unknown. This sample lists roughly 40,000 clones; about 90% were detected once. Clones ranked in the top ten supply about 30% of the sample. The source of this sequence is an adult with an advanced solid tumor such as melanoma, head and neck, liver or kidney cancer. Sequencing was performed on CD4+ or CD8+ T cells sorted from blood, taken in a trial of the OX40 agonist ivuxolimab. The chain is encoded by TRBV7-6 joined to TRBJ1-3; matching of 5 bases hints at TRBD1 as the D gene. CDR3 protein: CASSLDTYSGNTIYF. At the DNA level, the sequence is TGTGCCAGCAGCTTGGACACCTACTCTGGAAACACCATATATTTT.